This T cell receptor beta chain was identified in a study of blood T cell dynamics during melanoma immunotherapy. At the level of the study: First-line therapy was either pembrolizumab or nivolumab with ipilimumab for metastatic melanoma.

As to this clone: What it recognizes is unknown.

Study results and limitations: Clones driving repertoire changes may be melanoma-specific or general immune activation.

The time point is: pre-treatment baseline. DNA loading was fixed at 350 to 450 ng for all bulk PBMC samples. Some clones are missing from TCRdb's copy, which holds only in-frame ones; the method was immunoSEQ multiplex PCR. The table includes over 8,500 clones, around 90% detected once. This clonotype was sampled from a human donor with melanoma. Source: blood, taken from a patient treated with checkpoint blockade.

The CDR3 DNA reads TGTGCCAGCTCACCACCTAGCGTGGATACGCAGTATTTT. The encoded protein is CASSPPSVDTQYF. This chain connects TRBV18 to TRBJ2-3, with D perhaps matching TRBD2 (5 bases). The CDR3 runs to 13 residues. Germline CDR1 is KGHSH and CDR2 is LQKENI. Trimming took off 0 bases at V and 6 bases at J, with 7 bases between the two ends.